The 22 T cell receptor beta chains given below trace back to one sample, sequenced in a study of T cell responses to AZD1222 COVID-19 vaccine. Data came from immunoSEQ multiplex PCR; TCRdb stores just in-frame clones and leaves some out. The table has about 130,000 clones, around 90% seen once. This material consisted of peripheral blood, taken on day 0 of AZD1222 vaccination. These receptor sequences come from an adult in good health.

The chain links TRBV4-2 to TRBJ2-7; 9 bases agree with TRBD1. The CDR3 extends over 15 amino acids. Trimming took 3 bases from V and 4 from J; bases not matched to a gene: 7. Germline V CDR1 and CDR2: LGHNA, YNFKEQ. The CDR3 nucleotides are TGTGCCAGCAGCCAGGACAGGGGTAATGAATACGAGCAGTACTTC. Translating it yields CASSQDRGNEYEQYF.

The rearrangement links TRBV5-1 to TRBJ1-4; D is unclear. The CDR3 is made up of 14 amino acids. The germline V and J ends were trimmed by 1 base and 8 bases, with 12 bases remaining between them. The germline CDR1 and CDR2 sequences are SGHRS and YFSETQ. This CDR3 reads CASSLPAREEKLFF. The CDR3 DNA sequence: TGCGCCAGCAGCTTGCCGGCTCGAGAAGAAAAACTGTTTTTT.

The chain combines TRBV7-2 with TRBJ1-4; the match to TRBD1 covers 8 bases. J gave up 7 bases and V 5 bases, and 9 bases lay outside the gene matches. CDR1 SGHTA and CDR2 FQGNSA come from the germline V gene. This CDR3 is built from 15 residues. In nucleotides, the CDR3 is TGTGCCAGCAGCCAAGGACAGGGCGGGGTTGAAAAACTGTTTTTT. Translating it yields CASSQGQGGVEKLFF.

J is TRBJ1-3 and V is TRBV6-2 or TRBV6-3; 8 bases fit TRBD1. V shed 5 bases, J shed 3 bases, and the junction held 6 bases outside the gene matches. Per germline, CDR1 MNHEY and CDR2 SVGEGT. This CDR3 contains 15 residues. CDR3 loop: CASSRPGTGGNTIYF. As DNA, the CDR3 is TGTGCCAGCAGTCGGCCCGGGACAGGTGGAAACACCATATATTTT.

This clone appeared once. The gene calls are TRBV19 and TRBJ1-2; D possibly corresponds to TRBD1 (6 bases). This CDR3 comprises 13 residues. The germline V gene encodes CDR1 LNHDA and CDR2 SQIVND (reference sequence). V was cut by 10 bases and J by 5 bases, with 17 bases left in between. The CDR3 nucleotides read TGTGCCACCTTGGAACAGGGAGTGTATGGCTACACCTTC. Its protein product is CATLEQGVYGYTF.

This chain connects TRBV24-1 to TRBJ1-4, with D maybe TRBD1 (5 bases). Germline CDR1 and CDR2: KGHDR and SFDVKD. The V end lost 2 bases, the J end lost 11 bases, and 17 bases lay between the germline ends. The CDR3 extends over 15 amino acids. The DNA of the CDR3 is TGTGCCACCAGTGATTCGGGACCAGATCGGCCTAAACTGTTTTTT. Encoded protein: CATSDSGPDRPKLFF.

The J gene is TRBJ1-1, the V gene TRBV24-1, with 7 bases fitting TRBD1. The CDR3 has 14 residues. Germline V gene data show CDR1 as KGHDR and CDR2 as SFDVKD. J gave up 5 bases and V 5 bases, and 7 bases lay outside the gene matches. The CDR3: CATSGGTGETEAFF. The CDR3 DNA sequence: TGTGCCACCAGTGGGGGCACAGGGGAGACTGAAGCTTTCTTT.

The chain employs TRBV2 and TRBJ2-3; the D gene is possibly TRBD2 (6 bases). With 4 bases removed from V and 1 base from J, the gap between germline ends came to 12 bases. Germline CDR1 SNHLY, CDR2 FYNNEI. The CDR3 extends over 15 amino acids. In DNA form, the CDR3 reads TGTGCCAGCAGTGTGGCGTCGGGGGGCACAGATACGCAGTATTTT. Its protein is CASSVASGGTDTQYF.

This clone came up once. This chain uses TRBV14 with TRBJ1-1; D may be TRBD1 (6 bases). This CDR3 is 17 amino acids long. Trimming cost V 4 bases and J 0 bases, with 18 bases left between them. Looked up from germline, CDR1 is SGHDN and CDR2 is FVKESK. The CDR3: CASSLRGGRTMNTEAFF. CDR3 DNA: TGTGCCAGCAGCCTCCGAGGGGGACGTACTATGAACACTGAAGCTTTCTTT.

CDR3 DNA: TGTGCCAGCAGTTACTCTGGCAGCTCTGGAAACACCATATATTTT. This gives the protein CASSYSGSSGNTIYF. The chain carries TRBV6-5 and TRBJ1-3; D gene unclear. The CDR3 sequence is 15 residues long. V was cut by 0 bases and J by 0 bases, with 6 bases left in between. CDR1 is MNHEY, CDR2 SVGAGI, per germline.

The rearrangement joins TRBV6-1 to TRBJ1-5, with D possibly being TRBD1 (6 bases). The V gene's germline CDR1 is MNHNS and CDR2 SASEGT. The CDR3 sequence is 17 residues long. V lost 4 bases and J 6 bases, leaving 22 bases between the germline ends. CDR3 protein: CASSGRTGLSRGQPQHF. The CDR3 coding sequence is TGTGCCAGCAGTGGTAGAACAGGGTTGTCGCGGGGTCAGCCCCAGCATTTT.

The V call is TRBV6-6, the J call TRBJ2-7; TRBD1 is a possible D gene (5 bases). The CDR3 contains 14 residues. The V and J ends lost 6 bases and 1 base respectively, with 13 bases between them. Germline CDR1 reads MNHNY; CDR2 reads SVGAGI (reference sequence). The CDR3, as DNA: TGTGCCAGCAGCCAAGAAGGGGCGTCCTACGAGCAGTACTTC. It specifies CASSQEGASYEQYF.

This clone was observed once. This sequence joins TRBV30 and TRBJ1-1, with D possibly being TRBD1 (5 bases). The CDR3 runs to 13 residues. Germline V gives CDR1 GTSNPN, CDR2 SVGIG (reference sequence). The germline V and J ends were trimmed by 1 base and 6 bases, with 12 bases remaining between them. CDR3 in amino acids: CAWSALRDPEAFF. The DNA for the CDR3 is TGTGCCTGGAGTGCCCTCAGGGACCCTGAAGCTTTCTTT.

This clone appeared a single time. The chain recombines TRBV19 with TRBJ1-2; TRBD1 agrees at 10 bases. The CDR3 sequence is 18 residues long. V trimming: 4 bases; J trimming: 4 bases; junction bases outside the gene matches: 15. The germline gives CDR1 LNHDA, CDR2 SQIVND (reference sequence). For the CDR3, the DNA is TGTGCCAGTAGTAAAGACCGGGACAGGGGTTATAAGACCTATGGCTACACCTTC. It specifies CASSKDRDRGYKTYGYTF.

The V call is TRBV27, the J call TRBJ2-7; possible D gene TRBD1, 6 bases. The CDR3 consists of 12 residues. CDR1 is MNHEY, CDR2 SMNVEV, per germline (reference sequence). Trimming took off 2 bases at V and 6 bases at J, with 8 bases between the two ends. CDR3 loop: CASSLPDSEQYF. The CDR3 DNA reads TGTGCCAGCAGTTTACCGGACAGCGAGCAGTACTTC.

For this clone: At one boundary the junction diverges from the germline segment, which might be a read error. The rearrangement uses TRBV7-7 and TRBJ2-3, with TRBD2 matching 10 bases. Germline values: CDR1 SSHAT, CDR2 FNYEAQ (reference sequence). This CDR3 is 15 amino acids long. CDR3 amino acids: CASSLAGAYTDTQYF. The CDR3 nucleotides are TGTGCCAGCAGCCTAGCGGGGGCCTACACAGATACGCAGTATTTT.

V gene TRBV24-1 combines with J gene TRBJ2-1, with TRBD1 identical over 7 bases. V trimming: 4 bases; J trimming: 9 bases; junction bases outside the gene matches: 17. The length of the CDR3 is 17 residues. Germline CDR1 KGHDR, CDR2 SFDVKD. Written as DNA, the CDR3 is TGTGCCACCAGTGAAGGTTTTGGGACAGTTGATCGGGGTGAGCAGTTCTTC. This gives the protein CATSEGFGTVDRGEQFF.

The chain has TRBV4-3 and TRBJ2-7, with D possibly being TRBD1 or TRBD2 (5 bases each). CDR3 length equals 15 residues. CDR1 and CDR2 from the germline V gene are LGHNA and YSLEER. V dropped 0 bases and J dropped 2 bases, with 11 bases sitting between them. In nucleotides, the CDR3 is TGCGCCAGCAGCCAAGAAATCCAGGGACCCTACGAGCAGTACTTC. This codes for CASSQEIQGPYEQYF.

The genes are TRBV7-2 and TRBJ2-5; D unclear. The germline gives CDR1 SGHTA, CDR2 FQGNSA. The CDR3 consists of 13 residues. V was shortened by 5 bases and J by 2 bases, with 9 bases between the two germline ends. The CDR3 DNA follows: TGTGCCAGCAGCCCGAGCCGACAAGAGACCCAGTACTTC. Its translation is CASSPSRQETQYF.

Only one count was recorded for this clone. The rearrangement links TRBV18 to TRBJ2-5; D is ambiguous. The CDR3 consists of 12 residues. V lost 2 bases and J lost 4, with 5 bases in between. Germline CDR1 KGHSH, CDR2 LQKENI. Written as DNA, the CDR3 is TGTGCCAGCTCACCAGGACGAGAGACCCAGTACTTC. This translates into CASSPGRETQYF.

The count of this clone is one. This sample also contains other DNA sequences that code for the same CDR3. Here the CDR3 reads CASSYSTRVAEAFF. As DNA, the CDR3 is TGTGCCAGCAGTTACTCGACTAGGGTCGCTGAAGCTTTCTTT. This chain links TRBV6-5 with TRBJ1-1, with no clear D. This CDR3 contains 14 residues. V was clipped by 0 bases and J by 6 bases, with 11 bases between them. Germline CDR1 is MNHEY and CDR2 is SVGAGI.

This clone has only a few counts. The J gene is TRBJ1-6, the V gene TRBV10-3; 8 nucleotides align to TRBD1. The V gene's germline CDR1 is ENHRY and CDR2 SYGVKD. CDR3 length: 15 amino acids. The J segment lost 5 bases and the V segment lost 2 bases, leaving 2 bases of the junction unmatched. CDR3 coding DNA: TGTGCCATCAGTGAGCCGACAGGGGATAATTCACCCCTCCACTTT. This gives the protein CAISEPTGDNSPLHF.